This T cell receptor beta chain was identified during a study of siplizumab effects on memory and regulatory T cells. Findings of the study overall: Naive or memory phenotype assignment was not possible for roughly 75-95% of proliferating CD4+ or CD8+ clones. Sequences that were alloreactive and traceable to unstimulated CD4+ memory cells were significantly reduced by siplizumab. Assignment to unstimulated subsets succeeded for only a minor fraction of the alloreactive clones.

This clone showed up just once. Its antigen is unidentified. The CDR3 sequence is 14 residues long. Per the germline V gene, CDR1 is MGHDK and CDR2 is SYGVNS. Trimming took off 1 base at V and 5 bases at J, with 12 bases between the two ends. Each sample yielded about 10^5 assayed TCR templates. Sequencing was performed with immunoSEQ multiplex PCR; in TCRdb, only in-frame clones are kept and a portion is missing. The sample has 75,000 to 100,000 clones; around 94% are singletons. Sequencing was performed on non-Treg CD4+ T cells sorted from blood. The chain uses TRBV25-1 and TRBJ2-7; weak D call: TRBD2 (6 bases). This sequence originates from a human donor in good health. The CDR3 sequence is CASSELEGSDEQYF. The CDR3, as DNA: TGTGCCAGCAGTGAATTGGAGGGGTCAGACGAGCAGTACTTC.